These 17 T cell receptor beta chains came from one sample sequenced in a study of cytomegalovirus exposure and HLA in healthy donors listed by TCRdb under 2017. Libraries were constructed by the immunoSEQ multiplex PCR assay. The multiplex PCR relied on a mix of 60 forward primers for TCR Vbeta segments and 13 reverse primers for TCR Jbeta segments. Here the immuneACCESS table is served through TCRdb, limited to in-frame sequences with V and J called. Missing clones are a known gap in these copies; in checked studies unresolved V genes cover under half, and the rest lacks a known reason. The sample profile shows fewer than 250,000 clones; around 86% of them were found once. The ten top clones hold 1.5% to 2% of the sample. Sequences were obtained from PBMCs. The receptors were gathered from a woman between 18 and 30 years old in good health and CMV-seronegative.

The chain is built from TRBV11-2 and TRBJ1-1, with TRBD1 matching over 8 bases. V shed 4 bases, J shed 4 bases, and the junction held 5 bases outside the gene matches. This CDR3 contains 14 residues. Germline V lookup: CDR1 SGHAT, CDR2 FQNNGV. This chain's CDR3 is CASSYQTGGTEAFF. CDR3 bases: TGTGCCAGCAGCTATCAAACAGGGGGCACTGAAGCTTTCTTT.

The chain links TRBV11-2 to TRBJ2-2, with TRBD1 as a possible D gene (6 bases). Germline V gives CDR1 SGHAT, CDR2 FQNNGV. The CDR3 is made up of 15 amino acids. The V end lost 5 bases, the J end lost 5 bases, and 15 bases lay between the germline ends. CDR3 nucleotide sequence: TGTGCCAGCAGCCCCTTAGGGGGATTAACCGGGGAGCTGTTTTTT. This codes for CASSPLGGLTGELFF.

V gene TRBV5-1 combines with J gene TRBJ2-7; 8 positions agree with TRBD1. Trimming took 4 bases from V and 3 from J; bases not matched to a gene: 6. Germline loops: CDR1 SGHRS, CDR2 YFSETQ. The CDR3 loop spans 14 amino acids. The CDR3 sequence: CASSPGTGLYEQYF. The CDR3 bases are TGCGCCAGCAGCCCAGGGACAGGCCTCTACGAGCAGTACTTC. The complete variable domain, with remaining parts taken from reference TRBV5-1 and TRBJ2-7, reads KAGVTQTPRYLIKTRGQQVTLSCSPISGHRSVSWYQQTPGQGLQFLFEYFSETQRNKGNFPGRFSGRQFSNSRSEMNVSTLELGDSALYLCASSPGTGLYEQYFGPGTRLTVT.

The V gene is TRBV7-9, the J gene TRBJ1-5; D remains unclear. With 3 bases removed from V and 6 bases from J, the gap between germline ends came to 9 bases. The CDR3 totals 13 residues. Germline V CDR1 and CDR2: SEHNR, FQNEAQ (reference sequence). CDR3: CASSFRQGQPQHF. The CDR3, as DNA: TGTGCCAGCAGCTTCAGGCAAGGTCAGCCCCAGCATTTT.

The CDR3 reads CASTLWGSYEQYF. The DNA of the CDR3 is TGTGCCAGCACTCTCTGGGGCAGTTACGAGCAGTACTTC. V is TRBV6-1 and J is TRBJ2-7, with a tentative D call TRBD1 (5 bases). The germline V gene has CDR1 MNHNS and CDR2 SASEGT. This CDR3 has 13 amino acids. Deletions cut 7 bases from V and 4 bases from J, with 14 bases between.

This clone was seen once. The V gene is TRBV6-5, the J gene TRBJ2-1; 12 nucleotides line up with TRBD2. This CDR3 is built from 15 residues. Germline V gene sequence: CDR1 MNHEY, CDR2 SVGAGI. Trimming took 6 bases from V and 6 from J; bases not matched to a gene: 6. CDR3 region: CASSPPSGRGNEQFF. The CDR3 DNA is TGTGCCAGCAGCCCCCCTAGCGGGAGGGGCAATGAGCAGTTCTTC.

The chain carries TRBV2 and TRBJ1-5; D is uncertain. CDR3 length: 14 amino acids. CDR1 is SNHLY and CDR2 is FYNNEI in the germline V gene. Trimming shortened V by 4 bases and J by 4 bases, and 11 bases separated the two germline ends. CDR3 DNA: TGTGCCAGCAGTGTTGGCCCGGGAAATCAGCCCCAGCATTTT. Its translation: CASSVGPGNQPQHF.

This chain connects TRBV5-1 to TRBJ2-3; TRBD1 agrees at 8 bases. The CDR3 sequence is 16 residues long. Germline CDR1 reads SGHRS; CDR2 reads YFSETQ. V trimming: 4 bases; J trimming: 0 bases; junction bases outside the gene matches: 7. CDR3 bases: TGCGCCAGCAGCCTTCGGACAGGGACTAGCACAGATACGCAGTATTTT. Translation: CASSLRTGTSTDTQYF.

The chain recombines TRBV18 with TRBJ1-4, with a tentative D call TRBD1 (5 bases). The V end lost 3 bases, the J end lost 4 bases, and 15 bases lay between the germline ends. The CDR3 loop spans 16 amino acids. Germline-derived CDR1 and CDR2 are KGHSH and LQKENI. This chain's CDR3 is CASSPLKTARNEKLFF. The CDR3 bases are TGTGCCAGCTCACCGCTTAAGACAGCACGTAATGAAAAACTGTTTTTT.

V and J are TRBV11-3 and TRBJ2-7, with 8 positions matching TRBD1. The CDR3 loop spans 15 amino acids. V lost 0 bases to trimming and J lost 4 bases; unmatched junction nucleotides: 5. In germline, CDR1 is SGHNT, CDR2 YENEEA. This CDR3 reads CASSLEMQGAYEQYF. The CDR3 DNA is TGTGCCAGCAGCTTAGAGATGCAGGGGGCTTACGAGCAGTACTTC. The complete variable domain, with remaining parts taken from reference TRBV11-3 and TRBJ2-7, reads EAGVVQSPRYKIIEKKQPVAFWCNPISGHNTLYWYLQNLGQGPELLIRYENEEAVDDSQLPKDRFSAERLKGVDSTLKIQPAELGDSAVYLCASSLEMQGAYEQYFGPGTRLTVT.

With regard to this clone: A junction end diverges from the germline sequence, so it may reflect a read error. The gene calls are TRBV7-9 and TRBJ2-5, with a weak D call TRBD2 (5 bases). From germline, CDR1 is SEHNR and CDR2 FQNEAQ (reference sequence). This CDR3 comprises 12 residues. CDR3 residues: CSSSLARETQYF. The DNA for the CDR3 is TGTTCCAGCAGCTTAGCGCGAGAGACCCAGTACTTC.

The V call is TRBV27, the J call TRBJ2-5; a weak D match, TRBD2 (5 bases). CDR3 length: 13 residues. V gave up 6 bases and J gave up 2 bases, with 10 bases separating them. Germline V gives CDR1 MNHEY, CDR2 SMNVEV (reference sequence). The CDR3 is CASRLGVQETQYF. CDR3 in DNA: TGTGCCAGCAGGCTGGGAGTTCAAGAGACCCAGTACTTC.

In the case of this clone: Other DNA sequences in the sample encode the same CDR3. The CDR3 DNA is TGCAGCACGGGACAGGGGGGAGATACGCAGTATTTT. Its protein product is CSTGQGGDTQYF. This sequence joins TRBV29-1 and TRBJ2-3; 11 positions agree with TRBD1. The length of the CDR3 is 12 residues. V gave up 8 bases and J gave up 5 bases; unmatched junction bases: 3. The V gene's germline CDR1 is SQVTM and CDR2 ANQGSEA.

On this clone: Relative to the germline gene, one junction end is altered; a read error may explain this. The chain links TRBV7-9 to TRBJ1-1; D is ambiguous. The CDR3 contains 12 residues. Germline CDR1 reads SEHNR; CDR2 reads FQNEAQ (reference sequence). The DNA for the CDR3 is TGTTCCAGCATAACAGTGAACACTGAAGCTTTCTTT. The encoded protein is CSSITVNTEAFF.

V is TRBV16 and J is TRBJ2-7; 9 bases are a match to TRBD1. This CDR3 region has 14 residues. V shed 4 bases, J shed 5 bases, and the junction held 6 bases outside the gene matches. Germline CDR1 reads KGHSY; CDR2 reads FQNENV. This CDR3 reads CASSPTGGYDEQYF. CDR3 coding DNA: TGTGCCAGCAGCCCGACAGGGGGGTACGACGAGCAGTACTTC.

This sequence joins TRBV5-1 and TRBJ1-1; D is unresolved. The CDR3 length is 15 residues. The V gene's germline CDR1 is SGHRS and CDR2 YFSETQ. Trimming took off 2 bases at V and 1 base at J, with 12 bases between the two ends. The CDR3 bases are TGCGCCAGCAGCTTCACCTTGAGTTGGAACACTGAAGCTTTCTTT. It specifies CASSFTLSWNTEAFF.

The J gene is TRBJ1-2, the V gene TRBV28; 7 bases align to TRBD1. Germline-derived CDR1 and CDR2 are MDHEN and SYDVKM. The junction had 5 bases not matched to a gene; V was cut back by 3 bases and J by 4 bases. This CDR3 contains 14 residues. The CDR3 loop is CASSFGQVLYGYTF. CDR3 DNA: TGTGCCAGCAGTTTTGGACAGGTCCTCTATGGCTACACCTTC.